Below, one TCR beta chain is given with its context. What it recognizes is unknown. The record originates from a study of cytomegalovirus exposure and HLA in healthy donors. The ends were cut back, 6 bases at V and 4 bases at J, with 16 bases in the middle. The CDR3 is made up of 14 amino acids. The germline V gene has CDR1 KGHSH and CDR2 LQKENI. Study results and limitations: Researchers had no immune exposure information except CMV serostatus available. With DRB1 most and HLA-C fewest, TCR association rates differed between HLA loci in a later analysis. Previous analysis showed most TCR beta V segments were productive about 87% or about 30% of the time. Per a later analysis, roughly 17,000 TCR beta sequences showed association with HLA alleles at 0.05 false discovery rate.

60 Vbeta and 13 Jbeta primers were used in PCR. TCRdb's copy holds only in-frame clones and misses some; the assay was immunoSEQ multiplex PCR. There are under 95,000 clones in the sample; around three quarters occur only once, and approximately 5% lies in the top ten. Sample: PBMCs. The chain couples TRBV18 to TRBJ2-7; no clear D. This clonotype originated in a young man in good health and CMV-seropositive. CDR3 DNA: TGTGCCAGCTCCCTCGGGTCGCCAAGGTACGAGCAGTACGTC. It yields the protein CASSLGSPRYEQYV.